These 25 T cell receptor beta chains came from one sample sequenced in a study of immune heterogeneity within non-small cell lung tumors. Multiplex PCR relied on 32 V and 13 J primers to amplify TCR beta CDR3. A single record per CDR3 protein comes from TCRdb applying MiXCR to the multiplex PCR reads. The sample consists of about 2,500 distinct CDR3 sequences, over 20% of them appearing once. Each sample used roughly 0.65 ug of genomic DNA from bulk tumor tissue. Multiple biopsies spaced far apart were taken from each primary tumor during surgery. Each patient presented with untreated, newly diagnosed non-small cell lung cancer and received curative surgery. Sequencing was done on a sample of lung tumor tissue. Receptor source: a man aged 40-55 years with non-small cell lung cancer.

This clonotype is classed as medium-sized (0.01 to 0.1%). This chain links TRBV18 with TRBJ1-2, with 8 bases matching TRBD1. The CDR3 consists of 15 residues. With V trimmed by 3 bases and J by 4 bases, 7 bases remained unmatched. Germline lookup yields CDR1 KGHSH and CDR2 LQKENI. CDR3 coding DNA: TGTGCCAGCTCACCCGGGACAGGACGAATCTATGGCTACACCTTC. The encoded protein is CASSPGTGRIYGYTF.

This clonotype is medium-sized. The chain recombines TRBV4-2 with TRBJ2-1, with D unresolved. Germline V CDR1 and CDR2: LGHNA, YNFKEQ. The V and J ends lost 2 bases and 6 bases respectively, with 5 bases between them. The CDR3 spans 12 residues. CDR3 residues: CASSQLANEQFF. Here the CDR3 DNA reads TGTGCCAGCAGCCAATTGGCCAATGAGCAGTTCTTC.

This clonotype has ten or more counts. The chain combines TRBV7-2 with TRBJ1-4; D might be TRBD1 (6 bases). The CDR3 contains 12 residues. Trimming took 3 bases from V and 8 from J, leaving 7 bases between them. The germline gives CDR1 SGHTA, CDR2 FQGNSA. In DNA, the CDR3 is TGTGCCAGCAGCTTCGGACAGGAAAAACTGTTTTTT. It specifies CASSFGQEKLFF.

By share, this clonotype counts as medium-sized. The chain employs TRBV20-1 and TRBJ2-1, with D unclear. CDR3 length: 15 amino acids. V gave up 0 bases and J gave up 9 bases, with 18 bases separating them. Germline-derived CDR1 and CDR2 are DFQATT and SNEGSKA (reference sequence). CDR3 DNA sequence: TGCAGTGCTAGAGATCAAGGCAGGAACATGCGTGAGCAGTTCTTC. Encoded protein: CSARDQGRNMREQFF.

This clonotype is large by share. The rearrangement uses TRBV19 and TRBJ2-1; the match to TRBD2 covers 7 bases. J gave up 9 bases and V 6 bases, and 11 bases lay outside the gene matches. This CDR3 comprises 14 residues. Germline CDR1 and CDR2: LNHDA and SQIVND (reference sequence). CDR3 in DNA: TGTGCCAGTAGATCTAGCGGCGCCTCCTCTGAGCAGTTCTTC. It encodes CASRSSGASSEQFF. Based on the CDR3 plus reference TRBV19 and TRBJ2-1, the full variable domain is DGGITQSPKYLFRKEGQNVTLSCEQNLNHDAMYWYRQDPGQGLRLIYYSQIVNDFQKGDIAEGYSVSREKKESFPLTVTSAQKNPTAFYLCASRSSGASSEQFFGPGTRLTVL.

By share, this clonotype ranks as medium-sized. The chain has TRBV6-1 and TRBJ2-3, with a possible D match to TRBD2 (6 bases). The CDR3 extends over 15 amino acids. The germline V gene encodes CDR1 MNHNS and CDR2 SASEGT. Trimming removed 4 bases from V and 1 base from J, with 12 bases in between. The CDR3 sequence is CASSVQPSGTDTQYF. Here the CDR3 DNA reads TGTGCCAGCAGTGTGCAGCCTAGCGGCACAGATACGCAGTATTTT.

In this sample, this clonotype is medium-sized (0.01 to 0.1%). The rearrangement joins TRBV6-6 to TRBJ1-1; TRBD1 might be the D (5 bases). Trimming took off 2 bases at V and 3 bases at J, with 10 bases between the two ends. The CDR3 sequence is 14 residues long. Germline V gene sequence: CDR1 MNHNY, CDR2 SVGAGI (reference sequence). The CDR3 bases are TGTGCCAGCAGTTACGGGGGGGGGGACACTGAAGCTTTCTTT. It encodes CASSYGGGDTEAFF.

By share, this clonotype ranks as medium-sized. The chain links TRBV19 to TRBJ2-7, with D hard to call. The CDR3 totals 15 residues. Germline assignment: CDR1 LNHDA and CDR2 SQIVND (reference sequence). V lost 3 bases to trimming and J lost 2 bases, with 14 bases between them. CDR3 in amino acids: CASSIFFNRAYEQYF. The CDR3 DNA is TGTGCCAGTAGTATTTTCTTCAACAGAGCCTACGAGCAGTACTTC.

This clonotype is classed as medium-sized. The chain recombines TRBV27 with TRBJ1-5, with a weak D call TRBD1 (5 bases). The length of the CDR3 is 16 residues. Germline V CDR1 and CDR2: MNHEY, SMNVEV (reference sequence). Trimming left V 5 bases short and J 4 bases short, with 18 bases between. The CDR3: CASSLSGGETNQPQHF. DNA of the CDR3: TGTGCCAGCAGTCTCAGTGGAGGGGAGACGAATCAGCCCCAGCATTTT.

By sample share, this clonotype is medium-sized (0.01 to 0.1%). The CDR3, as DNA: TGTGCCAGCAGTGAAGGGCGGACTAGCGGGGGCTCAGAAGAGACCCAGTACTTC. Amino acids: CASSEGRTSGGSEETQYF. The chain employs TRBV6-1 and TRBJ2-5; 13 nucleotides align to TRBD2. The CDR3 totals 18 residues. CDR1 is MNHNS, CDR2 SASEGT, per germline. J was trimmed by 3 bases and V by 1 base; bases with no gene match: 8.

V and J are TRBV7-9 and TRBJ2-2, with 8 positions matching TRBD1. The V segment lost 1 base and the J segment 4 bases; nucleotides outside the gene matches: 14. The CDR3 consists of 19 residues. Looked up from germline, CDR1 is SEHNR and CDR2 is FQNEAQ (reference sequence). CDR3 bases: TGTGCCAGCAGCTTAGTTCAGGGGGCAGTGTTAGGAGGCACCGGGGAGCTGTTTTTT. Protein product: CASSLVQGAVLGGTGELFF.

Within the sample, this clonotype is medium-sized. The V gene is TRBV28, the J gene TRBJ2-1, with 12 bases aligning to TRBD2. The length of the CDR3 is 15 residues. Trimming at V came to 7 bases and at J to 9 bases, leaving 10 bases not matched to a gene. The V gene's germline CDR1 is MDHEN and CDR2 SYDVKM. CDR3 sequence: CASTTSGRIGSEQFF. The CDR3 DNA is TGTGCCAGCACTACTAGCGGGAGGATCGGCAGTGAGCAGTTCTTC.

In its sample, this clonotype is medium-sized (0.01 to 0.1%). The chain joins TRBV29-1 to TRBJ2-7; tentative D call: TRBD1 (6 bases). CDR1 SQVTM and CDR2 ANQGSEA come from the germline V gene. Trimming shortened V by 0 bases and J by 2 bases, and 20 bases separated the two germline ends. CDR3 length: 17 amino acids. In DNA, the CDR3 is TGCAGCGTTGAAGATCACAATCGGGCAGGGGTGACCTACGAGCAGTACTTC. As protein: CSVEDHNRAGVTYEQYF.

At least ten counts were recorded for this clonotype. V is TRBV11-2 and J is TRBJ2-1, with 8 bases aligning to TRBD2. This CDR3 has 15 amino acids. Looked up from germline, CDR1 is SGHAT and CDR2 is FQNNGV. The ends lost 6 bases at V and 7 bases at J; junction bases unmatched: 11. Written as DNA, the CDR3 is TGTGCCAGCAGAAGTCCGGGACTAGTTTATAATGAGCAGTTCTTC. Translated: CASRSPGLVYNEQFF.

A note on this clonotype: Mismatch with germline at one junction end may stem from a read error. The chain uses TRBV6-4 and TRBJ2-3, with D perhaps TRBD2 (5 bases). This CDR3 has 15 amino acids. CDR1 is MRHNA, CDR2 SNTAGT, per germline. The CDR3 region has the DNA TGTGCCAGCAGTGACTCAGTGACGGTGAGGGATAAGCAGTATTTT. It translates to CASSDSVTVRDKQYF.

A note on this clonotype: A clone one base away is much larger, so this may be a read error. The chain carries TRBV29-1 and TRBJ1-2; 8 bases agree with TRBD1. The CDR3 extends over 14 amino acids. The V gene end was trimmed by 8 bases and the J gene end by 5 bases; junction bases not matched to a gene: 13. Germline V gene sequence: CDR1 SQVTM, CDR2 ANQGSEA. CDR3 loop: CSISNPGQAYGYTF. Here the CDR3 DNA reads TGCAGCATATCCAATCCGGGACAGGCTTATGGCTACACCTTC.

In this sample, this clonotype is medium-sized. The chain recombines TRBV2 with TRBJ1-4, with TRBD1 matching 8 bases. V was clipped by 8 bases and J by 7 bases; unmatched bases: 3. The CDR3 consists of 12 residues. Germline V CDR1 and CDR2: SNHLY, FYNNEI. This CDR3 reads CASQQGGEKLFF. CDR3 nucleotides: TGTGCCAGCCAACAGGGGGGTGAAAAACTGTTTTTT.

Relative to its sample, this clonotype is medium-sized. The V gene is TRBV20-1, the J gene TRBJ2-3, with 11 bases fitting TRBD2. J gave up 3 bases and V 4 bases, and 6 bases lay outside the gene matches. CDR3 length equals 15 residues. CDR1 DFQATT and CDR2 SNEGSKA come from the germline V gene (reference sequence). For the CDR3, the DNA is TGCAGTGCTACCAAGACTAGCGGGGTAACAGATACGCAGTATTTT. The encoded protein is CSATKTSGVTDTQYF.

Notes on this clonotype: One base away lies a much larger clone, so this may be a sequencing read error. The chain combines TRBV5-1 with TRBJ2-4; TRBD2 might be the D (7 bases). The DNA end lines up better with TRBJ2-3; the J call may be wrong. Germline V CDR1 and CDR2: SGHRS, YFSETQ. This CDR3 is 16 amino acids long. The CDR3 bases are TGCGCCAACAGCTTGGATCCGGGGGGCCTCACAGATACGCAGTATTTT. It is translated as CANSLDPGGLTDTQYF.

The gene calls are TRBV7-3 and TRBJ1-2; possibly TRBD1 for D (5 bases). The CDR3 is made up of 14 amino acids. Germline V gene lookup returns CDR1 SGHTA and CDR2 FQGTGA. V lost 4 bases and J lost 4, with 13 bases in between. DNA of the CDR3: TGTGCCAGCAGCTCACCCGGGACCGGCTATGGCTACACCTTC. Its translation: CASSSPGTGYGYTF.

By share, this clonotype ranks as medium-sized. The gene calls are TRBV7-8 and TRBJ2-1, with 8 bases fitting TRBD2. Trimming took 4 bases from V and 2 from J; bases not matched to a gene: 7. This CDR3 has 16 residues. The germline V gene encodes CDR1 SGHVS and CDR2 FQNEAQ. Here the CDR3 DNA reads TGTGCCAGCAGCTCCTCGGGGGGGGACACCTACAATGAGCAGTTCTTC. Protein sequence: CASSSSGGDTYNEQFF.

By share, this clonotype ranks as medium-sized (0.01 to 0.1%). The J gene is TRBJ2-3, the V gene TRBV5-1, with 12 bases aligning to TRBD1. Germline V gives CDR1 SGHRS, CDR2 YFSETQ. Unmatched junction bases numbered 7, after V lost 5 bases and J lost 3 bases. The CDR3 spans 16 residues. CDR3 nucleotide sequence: TGCGCCAGCAGTCCCGTGGGACAGGGGGCAACAGATACGCAGTATTTT. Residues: CASSPVGQGATDTQYF.

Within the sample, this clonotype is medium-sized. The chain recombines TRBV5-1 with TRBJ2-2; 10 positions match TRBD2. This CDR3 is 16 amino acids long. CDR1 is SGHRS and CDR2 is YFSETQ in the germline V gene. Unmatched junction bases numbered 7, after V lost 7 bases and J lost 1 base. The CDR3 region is CASHFGLAVNTGELFF. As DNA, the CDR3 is TGCGCCAGCCACTTCGGACTAGCGGTGAACACCGGGGAGCTGTTTTTT.

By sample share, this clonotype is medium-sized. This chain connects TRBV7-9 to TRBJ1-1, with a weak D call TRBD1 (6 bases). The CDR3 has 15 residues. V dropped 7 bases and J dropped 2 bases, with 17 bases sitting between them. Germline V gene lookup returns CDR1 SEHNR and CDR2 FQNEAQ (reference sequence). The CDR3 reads CASIGSGQQNTEAFF. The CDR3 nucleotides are TGTGCCAGCATAGGCTCAGGACAGCAAAACACTGAAGCTTTCTTT.

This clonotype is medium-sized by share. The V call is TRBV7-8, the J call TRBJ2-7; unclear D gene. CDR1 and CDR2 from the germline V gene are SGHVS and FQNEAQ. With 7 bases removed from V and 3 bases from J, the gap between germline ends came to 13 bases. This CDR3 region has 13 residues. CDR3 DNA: TGTGCCAGCACCCCGGTGCGAAGCTACGAGCAGTACTTC. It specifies CASTPVRSYEQYF. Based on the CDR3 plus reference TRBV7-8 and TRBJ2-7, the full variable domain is GAGVSQSPRYKVAKRGQDVALRCDPISGHVSLFWYQQALGQGPEFLTYFQNEAQLDKSGLPSDRFFAERPEGSVSTLKIQRTQQEDSAVYLCASTPVRSYEQYFGPGTRLTVT.